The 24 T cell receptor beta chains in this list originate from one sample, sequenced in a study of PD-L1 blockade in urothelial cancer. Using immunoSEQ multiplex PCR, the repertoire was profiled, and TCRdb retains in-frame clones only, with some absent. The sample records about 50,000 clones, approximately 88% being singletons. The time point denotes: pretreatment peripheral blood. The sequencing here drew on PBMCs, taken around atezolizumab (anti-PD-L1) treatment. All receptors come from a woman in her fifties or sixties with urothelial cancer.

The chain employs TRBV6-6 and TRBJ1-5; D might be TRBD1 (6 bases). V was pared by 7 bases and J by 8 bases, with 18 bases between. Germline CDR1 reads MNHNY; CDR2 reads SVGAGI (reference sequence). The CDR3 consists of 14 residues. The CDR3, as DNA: TGTGCCAGCATCTTCCACGGGGGGCGCGAGCCCCAGCATTTT. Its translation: CASIFHGGREPQHF.

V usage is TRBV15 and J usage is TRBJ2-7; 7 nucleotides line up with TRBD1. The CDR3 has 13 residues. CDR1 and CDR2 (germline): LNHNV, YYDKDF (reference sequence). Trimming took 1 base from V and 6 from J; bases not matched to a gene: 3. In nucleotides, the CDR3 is TGTGCCACCAGCAGAGCGACAGGGAGCGAGCAGTACTTC. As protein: CATSRATGSEQYF.

The CDR3 reads CASSATSDTIYF. DNA of the CDR3: TGTGCCAGCAGCGCCACCAGTGACACCATATATTTT. The chain couples TRBV9 to TRBJ1-3, with D unclear. Germline V gene lookup returns CDR1 SGDLS and CDR2 YYNGEE. The CDR3 has 12 residues. The V gene lost 3 bases and the J gene lost 8 bases, with 9 bases spanning the gap.

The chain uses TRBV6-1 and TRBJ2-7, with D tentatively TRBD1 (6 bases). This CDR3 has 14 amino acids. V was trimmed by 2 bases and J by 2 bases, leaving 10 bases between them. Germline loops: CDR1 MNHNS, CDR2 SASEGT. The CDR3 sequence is CASSEQGPPYEQYF. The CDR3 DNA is TGTGCCAGCAGTGAACAGGGGCCCCCCTACGAGCAGTACTTC.

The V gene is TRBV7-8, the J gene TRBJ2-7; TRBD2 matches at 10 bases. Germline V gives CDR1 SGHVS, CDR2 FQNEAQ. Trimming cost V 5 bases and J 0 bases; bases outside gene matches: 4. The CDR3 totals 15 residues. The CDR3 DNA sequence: TGTGCCAGCAGCCTGGGGACTAGCGTCTCCTACGAGCAGTACTTC. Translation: CASSLGTSVSYEQYF.

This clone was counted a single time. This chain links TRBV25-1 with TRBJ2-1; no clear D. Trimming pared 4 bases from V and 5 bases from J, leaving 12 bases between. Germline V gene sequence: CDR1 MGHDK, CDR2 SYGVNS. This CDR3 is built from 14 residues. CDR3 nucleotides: TGTGCCAGCAGTGCTTTGTTTAGCCACAATGAGCAGTTCTTC. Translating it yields CASSALFSHNEQFF.

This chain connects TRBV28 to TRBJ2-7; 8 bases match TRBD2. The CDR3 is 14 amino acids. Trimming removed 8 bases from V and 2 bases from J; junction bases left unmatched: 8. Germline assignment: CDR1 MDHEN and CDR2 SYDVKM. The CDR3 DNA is TGTGCCAGCTACAGCGGGAGCCCTCCCTACGAGCAGTACTTC. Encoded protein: CASYSGSPPYEQYF.

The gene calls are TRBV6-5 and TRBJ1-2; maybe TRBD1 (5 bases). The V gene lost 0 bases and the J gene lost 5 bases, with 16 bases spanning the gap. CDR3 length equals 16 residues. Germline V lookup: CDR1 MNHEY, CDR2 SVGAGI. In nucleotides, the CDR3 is TGTGCCAGCAGTTACTCGAAGTTTGCCAGGGAATATGGCTACACCTTC. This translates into CASSYSKFAREYGYTF.

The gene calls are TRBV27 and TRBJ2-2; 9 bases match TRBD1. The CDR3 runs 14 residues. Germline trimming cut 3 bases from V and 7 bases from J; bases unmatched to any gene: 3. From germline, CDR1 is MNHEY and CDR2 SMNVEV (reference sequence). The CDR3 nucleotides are TGTGCCAGCAGTTTTGGGACAGGGCGCGGGGAGCTGTTTTTT. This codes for CASSFGTGRGELFF.

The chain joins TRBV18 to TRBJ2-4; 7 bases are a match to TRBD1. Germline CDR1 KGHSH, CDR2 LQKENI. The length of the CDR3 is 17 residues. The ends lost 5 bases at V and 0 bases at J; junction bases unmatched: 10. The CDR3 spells CASSESRGRTAKNIQYF. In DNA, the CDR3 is TGTGCCAGCTCAGAGAGTAGGGGGCGGACAGCCAAAAACATTCAGTACTTC.

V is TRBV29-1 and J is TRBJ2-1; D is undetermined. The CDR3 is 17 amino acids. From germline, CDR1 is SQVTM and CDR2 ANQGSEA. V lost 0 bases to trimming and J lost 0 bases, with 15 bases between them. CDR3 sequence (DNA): TGCAGCGTTGAAGACCCGCTTGACACGAGCTCCTACAATGAGCAGTTCTTC. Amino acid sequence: CSVEDPLDTSSYNEQFF.

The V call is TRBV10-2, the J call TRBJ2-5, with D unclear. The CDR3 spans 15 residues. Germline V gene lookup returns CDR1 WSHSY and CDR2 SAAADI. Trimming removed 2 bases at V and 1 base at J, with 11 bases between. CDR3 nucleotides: TGCGCCAGCAGTGAGGTGCGAGGCACCCAAGAGACCCAGTACTTC. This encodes CASSEVRGTQETQYF.

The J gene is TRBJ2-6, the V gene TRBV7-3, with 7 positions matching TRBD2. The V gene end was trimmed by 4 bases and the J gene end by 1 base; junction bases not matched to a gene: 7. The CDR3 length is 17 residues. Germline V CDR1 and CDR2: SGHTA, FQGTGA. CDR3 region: CASSSAGGRSGANVLTF. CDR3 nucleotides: TGTGCCAGCAGCTCTGCCGGGGGGAGGTCTGGGGCCAACGTCCTGACTTTC.

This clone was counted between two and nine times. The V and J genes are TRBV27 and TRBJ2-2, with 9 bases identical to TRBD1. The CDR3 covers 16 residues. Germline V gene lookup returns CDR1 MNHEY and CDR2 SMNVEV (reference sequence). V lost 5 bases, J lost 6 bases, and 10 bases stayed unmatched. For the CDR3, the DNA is TGTGCCAGCAGTCTCTACAGGGGGCGGGCTCCCGGGGAGCTGTTTTTT. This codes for CASSLYRGRAPGELFF.

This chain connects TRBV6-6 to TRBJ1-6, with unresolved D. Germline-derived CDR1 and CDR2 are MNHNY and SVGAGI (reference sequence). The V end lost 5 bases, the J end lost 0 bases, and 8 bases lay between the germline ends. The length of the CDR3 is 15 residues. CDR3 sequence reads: CASSGRSSYNSPLHF. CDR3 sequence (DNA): TGTGCCAGCAGTGGCCGAAGCTCCTATAATTCACCCCTCCACTTT.

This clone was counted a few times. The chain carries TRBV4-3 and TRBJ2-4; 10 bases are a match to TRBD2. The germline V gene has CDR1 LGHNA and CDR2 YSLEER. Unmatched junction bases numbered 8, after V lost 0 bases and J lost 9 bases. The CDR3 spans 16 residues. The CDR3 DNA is TGCGCCAGCAGCCAAGAGACTAGCGGGTCAGGGTCCATTCAGTACTTC. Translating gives CASSQETSGSGSIQYF.

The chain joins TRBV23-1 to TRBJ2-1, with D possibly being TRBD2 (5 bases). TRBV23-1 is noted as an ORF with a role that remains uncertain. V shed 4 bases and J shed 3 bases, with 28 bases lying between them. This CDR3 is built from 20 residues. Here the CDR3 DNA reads TGCGCCAGCAGTCTATACATTGCGGGTTCTCACCCCGCCCGCTACAATGAGCAGTTCTTC. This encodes CASSLYIAGSHPARYNEQFF.

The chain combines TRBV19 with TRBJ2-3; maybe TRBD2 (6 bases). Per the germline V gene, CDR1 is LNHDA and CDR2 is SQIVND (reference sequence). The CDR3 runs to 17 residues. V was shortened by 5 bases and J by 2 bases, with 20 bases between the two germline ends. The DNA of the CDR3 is TGTGCCAGTAGTTCGGGCTACGGGAGAGACTTCACAGATACGCAGTATTTT. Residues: CASSSGYGRDFTDTQYF. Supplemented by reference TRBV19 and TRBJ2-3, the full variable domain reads DGGITQSPKYLFRKEGQNVTLSCEQNLNHDAMYWYRQDPGQGLRLIYYSQIVNDFQKGDIAEGYSVSREKKESFPLTVTSAQKNPTAFYLCASSSGYGRDFTDTQYFGPGTRLTVL.

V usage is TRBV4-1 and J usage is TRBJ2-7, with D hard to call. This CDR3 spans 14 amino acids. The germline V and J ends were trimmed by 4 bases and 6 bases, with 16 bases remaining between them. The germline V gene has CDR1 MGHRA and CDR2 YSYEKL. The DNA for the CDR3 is TGCGCCAGCAGCCCCCCTGCCCTGACATCCGAGCAGTACTTC. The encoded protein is CASSPPALTSEQYF.

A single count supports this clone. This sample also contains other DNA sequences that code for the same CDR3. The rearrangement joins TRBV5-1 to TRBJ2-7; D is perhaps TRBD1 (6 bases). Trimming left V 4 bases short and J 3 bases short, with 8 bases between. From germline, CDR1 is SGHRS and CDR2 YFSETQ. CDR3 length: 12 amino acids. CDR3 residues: CASSRDIYEQYF. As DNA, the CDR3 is TGCGCCAGCAGCCGGGACATCTACGAGCAGTACTTC.

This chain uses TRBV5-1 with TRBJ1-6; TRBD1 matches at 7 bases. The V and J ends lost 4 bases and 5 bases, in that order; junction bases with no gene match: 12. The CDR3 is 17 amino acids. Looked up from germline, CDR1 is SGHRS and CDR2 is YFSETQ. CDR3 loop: CASSLTPQGLDNSPLHF. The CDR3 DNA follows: TGCGCCAGCAGCCTCACCCCACAGGGGTTGGATAATTCACCCCTCCACTTT.

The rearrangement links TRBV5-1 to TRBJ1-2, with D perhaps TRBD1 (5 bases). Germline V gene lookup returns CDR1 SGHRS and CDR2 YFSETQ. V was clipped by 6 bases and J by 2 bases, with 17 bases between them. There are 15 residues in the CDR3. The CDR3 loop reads CASTVVGGVNYGYTF. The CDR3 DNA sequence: TGCGCCAGCACCGTCGTGGGGGGGGTGAACTATGGCTACACCTTC.

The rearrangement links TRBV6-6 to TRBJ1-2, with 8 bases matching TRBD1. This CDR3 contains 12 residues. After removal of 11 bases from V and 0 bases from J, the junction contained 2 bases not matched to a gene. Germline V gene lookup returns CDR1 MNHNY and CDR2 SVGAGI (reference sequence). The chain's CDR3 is CASGGSNYGYTF. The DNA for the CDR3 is TGTGCCTCAGGGGGCTCTAACTATGGCTACACCTTC.

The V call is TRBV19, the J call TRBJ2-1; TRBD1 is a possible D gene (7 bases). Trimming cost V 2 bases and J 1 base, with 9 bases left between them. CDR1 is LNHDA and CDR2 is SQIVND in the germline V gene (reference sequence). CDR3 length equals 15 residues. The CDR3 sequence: CASSIQGGSYNEQFF. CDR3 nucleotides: TGTGCCAGTAGTATACAGGGGGGTTCCTACAATGAGCAGTTCTTC.